This entry concerns a single TCR beta chain. Its specificity is not known. This entry belongs to a study of monozygotic twins with inflammatory bowel disease. Whole-study findings and limits: Repertoires of patients may have been made more variable by differing immunosuppressive treatments.

CDR1 and CDR2 from the germline V gene are SGHVS and FNYEAQ. The CDR3 contains 15 residues. UMIs that included a 6-nucleotide sample barcode were added by template switching, which took place during cDNA synthesis. TCRalpha along with TCRbeta cDNA was subjected to two nested PCRs lasting approximately 16 and 10 cycles. TCRdb re-called the 5' RACE reads, yielding one record per CDR3 amino acid sequence without DNA. The sample has over 350,000 distinct CDR3 sequences. This clonotype was obtained from a human donor with ulcerative colitis or Crohn's disease, or a healthy co-twin of an affected twin (not recorded which). The sequenced material came from blood. The rearrangement links TRBV7-6 to TRBJ2-1; as DNA is missing, the TRBD1 call by TCRdb cannot be tested. CDR3 in amino acids: CASSSWTVLDNEQFF.